The 5 T cell receptor beta chains listed next were all sequenced from one sample in a study of post-analysis software for immune sequencing data. General study findings and limits: Included in a set of five TRBV segments more frequent in patients than controls were TRBV5-6, TRBV5-1 and TRBV20-1.

Unique molecular identifiers were carried by the TCR beta cDNA libraries. TCRdb re-analysed the PCR reads in MiXCR, keeping a single row per CDR3 protein. The data hold about 810,000 distinct CDR3 sequences, with 53% observed a single time. These receptors lack a known antigen. Material for sequencing was blood. These receptors came from a girl aged 10 to 17 with multiple sclerosis.

The J gene is TRBJ1-1, the V gene TRBV5-6; D is unresolved. The CDR3 consists of 15 residues. Per the germline V gene, CDR1 is SGHDT and CDR2 is YYEEEE. V shed 5 bases and J shed 1 base, with 15 bases lying between them. CDR3 sequence reads: CASSRRHLPNTEAFF. DNA of the CDR3: TGTGCCAGCAGTCGAAGGCACCTGCCGAACACTGAAGCTTTCTTT.

This clonotype was seen only a few times. The chain combines TRBV4-1 with TRBJ2-7, with a possible D match to TRBD2 (5 bases). The CDR3 spans 14 residues. The V end was cut by 4 bases, the J end by 3 bases, with 13 bases between. Germline loops: CDR1 MGHRA, CDR2 YSYEKL. The CDR3 spells CASSPGPADYEQYF. The CDR3, as DNA: TGCGCCAGCAGCCCGGGCCCAGCGGACTACGAGCAGTACTTC.

The chain couples TRBV12-5 to TRBJ2-1; 10 bases fit TRBD1. The CDR3 spans 17 residues. Trimming took 1 base from V and 1 from J; bases not matched to a gene: 4. The V gene's germline CDR1 is LGHNT and CDR2 FRNRAP. The DNA of the CDR3 is TGTGCTAGTGGTTTGGGAGGGACAGGGGAATCCTACAATGAGCAGTTCTTC. Translating gives CASGLGGTGESYNEQFF.

In this sample, this clonotype turned up a few times. This chain joins TRBV7-8 and TRBJ2-5; 7 nucleotides line up with TRBD1. The end of the DNA aligns better with TRBJ2-7, so the J call may be wrong. Germline loops: CDR1 SGHVS, CDR2 FQNEAQ. The CDR3 has 17 amino acids. The DNA of the CDR3 is TGTGCCAGCAGCTCAGCCCACCGACAGGGAGCATACCACGAGCAGTACTTC. Its translation is CASSSAHRQGAYHEQYF.

This clonotype was seen more than once but under ten times. V is TRBV29-1 and J is TRBJ2-7; D call uncertain. Germline values: CDR1 SQVTM, CDR2 ANQGSEA. V lost 7 bases and J 9 bases, leaving 19 bases between the germline ends. The CDR3 loop spans 12 amino acids. In nucleotides, the CDR3 is TGCAGCGCTGGCGGCAGTCCTACGATGCAGTACTTC. This codes for CSAGGSPTMQYF.